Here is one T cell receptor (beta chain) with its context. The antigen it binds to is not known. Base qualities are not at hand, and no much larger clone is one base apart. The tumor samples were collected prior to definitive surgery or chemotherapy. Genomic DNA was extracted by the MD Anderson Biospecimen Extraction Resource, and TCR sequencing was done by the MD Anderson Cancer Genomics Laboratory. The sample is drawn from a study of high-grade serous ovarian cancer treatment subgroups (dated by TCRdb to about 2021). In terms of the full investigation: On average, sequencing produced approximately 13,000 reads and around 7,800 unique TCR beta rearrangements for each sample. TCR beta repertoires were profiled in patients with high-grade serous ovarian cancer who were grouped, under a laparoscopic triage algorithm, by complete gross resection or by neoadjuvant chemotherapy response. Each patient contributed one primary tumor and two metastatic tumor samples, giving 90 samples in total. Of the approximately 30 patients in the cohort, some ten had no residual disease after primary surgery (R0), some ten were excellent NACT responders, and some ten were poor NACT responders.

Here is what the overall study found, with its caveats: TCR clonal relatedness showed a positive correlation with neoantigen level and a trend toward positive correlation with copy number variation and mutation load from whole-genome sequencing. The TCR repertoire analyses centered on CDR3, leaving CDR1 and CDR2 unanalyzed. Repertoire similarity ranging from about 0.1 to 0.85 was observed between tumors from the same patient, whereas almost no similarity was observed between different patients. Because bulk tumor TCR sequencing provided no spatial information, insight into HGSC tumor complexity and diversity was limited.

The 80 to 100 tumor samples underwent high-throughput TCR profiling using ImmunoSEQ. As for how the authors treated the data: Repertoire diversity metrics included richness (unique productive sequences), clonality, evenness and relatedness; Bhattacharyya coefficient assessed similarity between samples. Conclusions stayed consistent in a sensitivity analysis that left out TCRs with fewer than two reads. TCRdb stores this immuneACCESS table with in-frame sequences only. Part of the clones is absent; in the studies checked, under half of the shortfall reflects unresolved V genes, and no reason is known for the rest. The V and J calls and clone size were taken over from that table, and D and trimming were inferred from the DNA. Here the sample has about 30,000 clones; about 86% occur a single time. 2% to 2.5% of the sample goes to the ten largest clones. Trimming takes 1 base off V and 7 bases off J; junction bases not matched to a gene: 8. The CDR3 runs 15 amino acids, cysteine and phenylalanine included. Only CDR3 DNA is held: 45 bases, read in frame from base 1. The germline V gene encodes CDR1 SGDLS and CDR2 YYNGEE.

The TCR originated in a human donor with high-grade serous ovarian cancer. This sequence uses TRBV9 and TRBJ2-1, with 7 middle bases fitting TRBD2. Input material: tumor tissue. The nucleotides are TGTGCCAGCAGCGTAAGCGTGCGGGAGTATAATGAGCAGTTCTTC. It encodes CASSVSVREYNEQFF.